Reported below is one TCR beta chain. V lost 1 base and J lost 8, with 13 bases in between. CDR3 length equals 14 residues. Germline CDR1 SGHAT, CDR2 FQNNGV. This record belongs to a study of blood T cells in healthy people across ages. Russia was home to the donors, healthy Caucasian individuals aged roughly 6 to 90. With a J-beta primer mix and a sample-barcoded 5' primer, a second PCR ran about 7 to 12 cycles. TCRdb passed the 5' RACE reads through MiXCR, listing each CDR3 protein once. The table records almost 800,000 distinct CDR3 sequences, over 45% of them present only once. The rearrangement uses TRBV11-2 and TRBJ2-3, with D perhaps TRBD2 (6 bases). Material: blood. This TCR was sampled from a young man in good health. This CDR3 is CASSLVPVGGTQYF. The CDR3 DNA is TGTGCCAGCAGCTTAGTCCCTGTCGGGGGTACGCAGTATTTT. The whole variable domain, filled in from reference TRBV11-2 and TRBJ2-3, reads EAGVAQSPRYKIIEKRQSVAFWCNPISGHATLYWYQQILGQGPKLLIQFQNNGVVDDSQLPKDRFSAERLKGVDSTLKIQPAKLEDSAVYLCASSLVPVGGTQYFGPGTRLTVL.